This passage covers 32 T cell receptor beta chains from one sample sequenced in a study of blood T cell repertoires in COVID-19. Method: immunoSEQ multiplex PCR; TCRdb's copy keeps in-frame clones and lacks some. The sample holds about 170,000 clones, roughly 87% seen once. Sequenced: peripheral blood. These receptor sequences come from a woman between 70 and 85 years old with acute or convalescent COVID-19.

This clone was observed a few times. CDR3 protein: CASSLGGPGTGELFF. The CDR3 coding sequence is TGTGCCAGCAGCTTAGGGGGGCCCGGGACCGGGGAGCTGTTTTTT. The chain carries TRBV7-8 and TRBJ2-2, with D possibly being TRBD1 (6 bases). CDR1 is SGHVS and CDR2 is FQNEAQ in the germline V gene. The CDR3 is 15 residues long. The V and J ends lost 1 base and 5 bases respectively, with 11 bases between them.

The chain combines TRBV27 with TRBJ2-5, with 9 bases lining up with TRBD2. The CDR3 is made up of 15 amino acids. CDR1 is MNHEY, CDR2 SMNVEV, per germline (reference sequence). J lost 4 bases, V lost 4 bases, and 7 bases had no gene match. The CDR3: CASSSPREGRETQYF. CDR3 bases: TGTGCCAGCAGTTCCCCGCGGGAGGGCCGAGAGACCCAGTACTTC.

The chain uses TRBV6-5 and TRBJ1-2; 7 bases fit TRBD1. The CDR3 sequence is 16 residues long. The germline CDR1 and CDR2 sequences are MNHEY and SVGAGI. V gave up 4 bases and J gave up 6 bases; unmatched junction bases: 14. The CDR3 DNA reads TGTGCCAGCAGTTTCTACCGACAGGGTGGTTGGGATGGCTACACCTTC. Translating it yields CASSFYRQGGWDGYTF.

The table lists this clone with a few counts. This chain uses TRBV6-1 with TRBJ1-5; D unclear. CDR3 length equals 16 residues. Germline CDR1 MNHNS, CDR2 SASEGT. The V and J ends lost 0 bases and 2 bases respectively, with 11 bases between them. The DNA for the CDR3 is TGTGCCAGCAGTGAAGCGGAGGGCTTCGGCAATCAGCCCCAGCATTTT. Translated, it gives CASSEAEGFGNQPQHF.

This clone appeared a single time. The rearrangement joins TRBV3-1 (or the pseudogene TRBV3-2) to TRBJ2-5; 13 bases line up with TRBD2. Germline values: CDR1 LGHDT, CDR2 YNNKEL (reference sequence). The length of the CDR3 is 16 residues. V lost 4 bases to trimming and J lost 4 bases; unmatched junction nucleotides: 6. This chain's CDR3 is CASSPVLAGGGETQYF. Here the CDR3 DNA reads TGTGCCAGCAGCCCCGTACTAGCGGGAGGGGGAGAGACCCAGTACTTC.

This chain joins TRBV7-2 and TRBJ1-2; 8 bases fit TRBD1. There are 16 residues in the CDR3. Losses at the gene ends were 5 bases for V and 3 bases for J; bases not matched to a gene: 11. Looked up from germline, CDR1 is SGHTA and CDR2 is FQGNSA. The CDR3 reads CASSVGYRGEDYGYTF. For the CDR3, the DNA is TGTGCCAGCAGCGTGGGGTACAGGGGGGAGGACTATGGCTACACCTTC.

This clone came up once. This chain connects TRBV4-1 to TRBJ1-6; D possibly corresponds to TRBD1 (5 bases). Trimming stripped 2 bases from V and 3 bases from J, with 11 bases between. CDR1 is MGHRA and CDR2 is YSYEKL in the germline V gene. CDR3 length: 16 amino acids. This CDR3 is CASSQQGGLYNSPLHF. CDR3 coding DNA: TGCGCCAGCAGCCAACAGGGAGGACTCTATAATTCACCCCTCCACTTT.

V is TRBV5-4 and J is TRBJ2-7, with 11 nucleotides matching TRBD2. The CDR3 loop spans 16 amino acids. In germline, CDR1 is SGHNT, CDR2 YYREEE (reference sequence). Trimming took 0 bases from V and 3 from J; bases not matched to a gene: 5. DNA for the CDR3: TGTGCCAGCAGCTTGGAACCTAGCGGGAGGAACTACGAGCAGTACTTC. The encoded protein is CASSLEPSGRNYEQYF.

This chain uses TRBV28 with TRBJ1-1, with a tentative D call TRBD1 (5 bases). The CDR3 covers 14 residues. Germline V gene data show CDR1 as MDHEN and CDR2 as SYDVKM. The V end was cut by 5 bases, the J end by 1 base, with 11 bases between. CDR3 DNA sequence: TGTGCCAGCAGTCTTCAGGGTACGAACACTGAAGCTTTCTTT. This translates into CASSLQGTNTEAFF.

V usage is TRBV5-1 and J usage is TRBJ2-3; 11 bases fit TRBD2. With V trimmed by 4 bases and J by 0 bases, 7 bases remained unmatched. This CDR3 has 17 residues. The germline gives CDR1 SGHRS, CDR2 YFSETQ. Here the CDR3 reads CASSRAGLADSTDTQYF. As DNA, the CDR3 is TGCGCCAGCAGCAGGGCGGGACTAGCGGACAGCACAGATACGCAGTATTTT.

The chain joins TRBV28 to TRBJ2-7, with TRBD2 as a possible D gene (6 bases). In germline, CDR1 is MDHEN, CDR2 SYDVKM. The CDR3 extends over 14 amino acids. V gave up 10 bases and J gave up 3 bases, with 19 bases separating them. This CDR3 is CATQSSGDIYEQYF. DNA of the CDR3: TGTGCCACCCAAAGTAGCGGAGATATCTACGAGCAGTACTTC.

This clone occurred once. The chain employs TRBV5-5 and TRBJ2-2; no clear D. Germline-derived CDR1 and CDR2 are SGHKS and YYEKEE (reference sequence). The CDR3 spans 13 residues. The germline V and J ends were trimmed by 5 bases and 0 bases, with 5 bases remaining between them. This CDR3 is CASRRANTGELFF. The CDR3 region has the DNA TGTGCCAGCAGACGGGCGAACACCGGGGAGCTGTTTTTT.

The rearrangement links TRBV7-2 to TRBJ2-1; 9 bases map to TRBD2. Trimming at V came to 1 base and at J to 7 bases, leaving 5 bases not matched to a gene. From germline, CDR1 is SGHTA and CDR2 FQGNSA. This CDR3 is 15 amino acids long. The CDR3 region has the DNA TGTGCCAGCAGCTTAGTAAGCGGGGGGTTGAATGAGCAGTTCTTC. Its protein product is CASSLVSGGLNEQFF. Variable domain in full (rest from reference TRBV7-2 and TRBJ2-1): GAGVSQSPSNKVTEKGKDVELRCDPISGHTALYWYRQSLGQGLEFLIYFQGNSAPDKSGLPSDRFSAERTGGSVSTLTIQRTQQEDSAVYLCASSLVSGGLNEQFFGPGTRLTVL.

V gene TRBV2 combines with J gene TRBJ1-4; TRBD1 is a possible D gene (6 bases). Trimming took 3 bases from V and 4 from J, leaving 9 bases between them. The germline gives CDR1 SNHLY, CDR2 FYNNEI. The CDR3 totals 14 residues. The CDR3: CASSDDRHNEKLFF. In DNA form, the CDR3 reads TGTGCCAGCAGTGATGACAGGCATAATGAAAAACTGTTTTTT.

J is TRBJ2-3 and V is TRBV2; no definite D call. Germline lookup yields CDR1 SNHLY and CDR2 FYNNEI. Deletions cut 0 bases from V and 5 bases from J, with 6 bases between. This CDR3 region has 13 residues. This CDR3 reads CASSEARGDTQYF. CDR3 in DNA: TGTGCCAGCAGTGAAGCGCGCGGAGATACGCAGTATTTT.

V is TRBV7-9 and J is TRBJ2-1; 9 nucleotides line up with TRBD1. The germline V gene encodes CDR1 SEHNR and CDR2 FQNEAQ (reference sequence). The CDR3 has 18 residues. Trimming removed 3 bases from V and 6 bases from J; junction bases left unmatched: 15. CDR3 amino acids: CASSLDNRGPIYFNEQFF. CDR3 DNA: TGTGCCAGCAGCTTGGACAACAGGGGGCCTATATATTTCAATGAGCAGTTCTTC.

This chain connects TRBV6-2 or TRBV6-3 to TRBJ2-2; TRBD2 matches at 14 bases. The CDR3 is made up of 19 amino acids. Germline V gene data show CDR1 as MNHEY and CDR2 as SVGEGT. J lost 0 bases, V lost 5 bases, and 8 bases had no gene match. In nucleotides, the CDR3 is TGTGCCAGCAGTATGGGACTAGCGGGAGTTTGGGCGAACACCGGGGAGCTGTTTTTT. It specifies CASSMGLAGVWANTGELFF.

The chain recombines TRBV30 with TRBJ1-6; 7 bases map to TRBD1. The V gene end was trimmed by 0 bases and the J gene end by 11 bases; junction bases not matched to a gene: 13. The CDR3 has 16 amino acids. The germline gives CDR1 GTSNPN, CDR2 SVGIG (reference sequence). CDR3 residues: CAWSVTGRLRRAPLHF. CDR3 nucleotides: TGTGCCTGGAGTGTGACAGGGCGACTTCGAAGGGCACCCCTCCACTTT.

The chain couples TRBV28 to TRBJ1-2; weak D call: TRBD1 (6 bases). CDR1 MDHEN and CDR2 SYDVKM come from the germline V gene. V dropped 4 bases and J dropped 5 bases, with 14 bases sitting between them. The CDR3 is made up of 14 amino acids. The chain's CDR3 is CASSSDPGVYGYTF. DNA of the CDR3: TGTGCCAGCAGTTCGGACCCAGGGGTTTATGGCTACACCTTC.

Here the CDR3 reads CASSQEGNRARYNEQFF. For the CDR3, the DNA is TGCGCCAGCAGCCAAGAGGGCAACAGGGCGCGTTACAATGAGCAGTTCTTC. The chain uses TRBV4-3 and TRBJ2-1; tentative D call: TRBD1 (6 bases). Trimming stripped 0 bases from V and 4 bases from J, with 16 bases between. CDR3 size: 17 residues. Germline V gives CDR1 LGHNA, CDR2 YSLEER.

The CDR3 region has the DNA TGTGCCAGTAGTACTTGGGACACATACTATGGCTACACCTTC. It is translated as CASSTWDTYYGYTF. The rearrangement uses TRBV19 and TRBJ1-2; tentative D call: TRBD1 (6 bases). The germline V gene has CDR1 LNHDA and CDR2 SQIVND (reference sequence). V lost 4 bases to trimming and J lost 3 bases, with 12 bases between them. The CDR3 is made up of 14 amino acids.

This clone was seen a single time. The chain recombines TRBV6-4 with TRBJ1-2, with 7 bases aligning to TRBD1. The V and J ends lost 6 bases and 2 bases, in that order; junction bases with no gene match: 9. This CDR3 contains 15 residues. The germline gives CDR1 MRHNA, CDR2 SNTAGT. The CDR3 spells CASRGTRQGNYGYTF. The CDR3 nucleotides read TGTGCCAGCAGAGGCACGAGACAGGGAAACTATGGCTACACCTTC.

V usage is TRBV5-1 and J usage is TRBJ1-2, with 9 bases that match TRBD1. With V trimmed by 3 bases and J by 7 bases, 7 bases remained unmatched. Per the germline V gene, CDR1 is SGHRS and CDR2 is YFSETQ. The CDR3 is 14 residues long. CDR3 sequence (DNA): TGCGCCAGCAGCTGGGGACAGGGTAGTGCTGGCTACACCTTC. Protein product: CASSWGQGSAGYTF.

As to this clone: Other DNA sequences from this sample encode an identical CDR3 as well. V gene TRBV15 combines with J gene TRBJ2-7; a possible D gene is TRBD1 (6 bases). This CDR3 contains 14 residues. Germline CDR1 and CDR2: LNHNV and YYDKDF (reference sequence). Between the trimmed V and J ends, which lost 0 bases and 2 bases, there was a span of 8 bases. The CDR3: CATSRDRGPYEQYF. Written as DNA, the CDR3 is TGTGCCACCAGCAGAGACAGGGGACCCTACGAGCAGTACTTC.

CDR3: CASSILGGGSNQPQHF. CDR3 sequence (DNA): TGTGCCAGTAGTATCTTGGGTGGGGGGAGCAATCAGCCCCAGCATTTT. J is TRBJ1-5 and V is TRBV19; D might be TRBD1 (5 bases). Trimming left V 3 bases short and J 1 base short, with 13 bases between. The CDR3 is 16 residues long. CDR1 and CDR2 (germline): LNHDA, SQIVND (reference sequence).

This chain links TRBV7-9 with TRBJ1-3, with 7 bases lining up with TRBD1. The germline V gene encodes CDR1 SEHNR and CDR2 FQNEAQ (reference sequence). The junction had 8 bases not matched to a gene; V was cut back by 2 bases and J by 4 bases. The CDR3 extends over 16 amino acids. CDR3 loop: CASSLLPQGHGNTIYF. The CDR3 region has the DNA TGTGCCAGCAGCTTATTACCACAGGGGCACGGAAACACCATATATTTT.

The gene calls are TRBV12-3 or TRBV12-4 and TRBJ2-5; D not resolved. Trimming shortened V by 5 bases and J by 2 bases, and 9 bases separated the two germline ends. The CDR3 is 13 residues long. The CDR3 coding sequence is TGTGCCAGCAGTCTTCACAGACAAGAGACCCAGTACTTC. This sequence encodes CASSLHRQETQYF.

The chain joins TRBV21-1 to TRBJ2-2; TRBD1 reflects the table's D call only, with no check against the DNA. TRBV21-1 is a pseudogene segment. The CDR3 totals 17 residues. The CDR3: CASSKGGDRGNTGELFF. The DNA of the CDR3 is TGTGCCAGCAGCAAAGGAGGAGACAGGGGCAACACCGGGGAGCTGTTTTTT.

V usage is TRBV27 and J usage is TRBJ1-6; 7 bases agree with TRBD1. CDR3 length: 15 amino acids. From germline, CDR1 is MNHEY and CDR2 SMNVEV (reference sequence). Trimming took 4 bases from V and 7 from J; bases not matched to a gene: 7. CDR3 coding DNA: TGTGCCAGCAGTTACTCCCAGGGGGTGAATTCACCCCTCCACTTT. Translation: CASSYSQGVNSPLHF.

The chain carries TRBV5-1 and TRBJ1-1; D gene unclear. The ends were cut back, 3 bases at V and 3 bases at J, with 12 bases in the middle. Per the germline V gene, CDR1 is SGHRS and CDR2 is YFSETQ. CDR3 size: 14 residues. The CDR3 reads CASSSSRSDTEAFF. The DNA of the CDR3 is TGCGCCAGCAGCTCGTCTAGATCCGACACTGAAGCTTTCTTT.

The DNA of the CDR3 is TGTGCCAGCAGTTCGGACGGGGGCAATGAGCAGTTCTTC. Protein sequence: CASSSDGGNEQFF. The genes are TRBV7-3 and TRBJ2-1; a possible D gene is TRBD2 (6 bases). The V gene's germline CDR1 is SGHTA and CDR2 FQGTGA. The germline V and J ends were trimmed by 6 bases and 6 bases, with 12 bases remaining between them. The CDR3 is 13 amino acids. The whole variable domain, filled in from reference TRBV7-3 and TRBJ2-1, reads GAGVSQTPSNKVTEKGKYVELRCDPISGHTALYWYRQSLGQGPEFLIYFQGTGAADDSGLPNDRFFAVRPEGSVSTLKIQRTERGDSAVYLCASSSDGGNEQFFGPGTRLTVL.

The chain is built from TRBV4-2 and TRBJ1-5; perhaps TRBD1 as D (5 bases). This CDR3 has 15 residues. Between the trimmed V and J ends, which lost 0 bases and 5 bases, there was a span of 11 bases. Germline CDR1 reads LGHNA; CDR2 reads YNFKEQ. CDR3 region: CASSQDRANYQPQHF. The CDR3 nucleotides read TGTGCCAGCAGCCAAGACAGGGCCAACTATCAGCCCCAGCATTTT.